This T cell receptor (beta chain) was documented in a study of CD8+CD57+ T cells in acquired aplastic anemia. Whole-study results and caveats: Almost 30 shared CD8+ CDR3s appeared highly expressed within patients' immunodominant clones.

The CDR3 runs to 17 residues. The V end lost 5 bases, the J end lost 8 bases, and 27 bases lay between the germline ends. The germline V gene encodes CDR1 SEHNR and CDR2 FQNEAQ (reference sequence). The study profiled TCR beta VDJ and CDR3 using genomic DNA as template. TCRdb used MiXCR to reprocess the reads, holding one entry per CDR3 protein. The repertoire holds a few hundred thousand distinct CDR3 sequences, with 65% to 80% as singletons. For this clonotype: Antigen: not known.

This sequence originates from a human donor in good health, serving as a control. The specimen sequenced was sorted CD4+, CD8+, or CD8+CD57+ T cells (not recorded which) from PBMCs. V gene TRBV7-9 combines with J gene TRBJ1-2; possibly TRBD1 for D (6 bases). CDR3 sequence reads: CASSHVRTSGGALGYTF. The CDR3 region has the DNA TGTGCCAGCAGCCACGTCAGGACTAGCGGGGGGGCCTTGGGCTACACCTTC.